The entry below describes one T cell receptor beta chain. The target antigen is unknown. This sample stems from a study of monozygotic twins with inflammatory bowel disease. Whole-study findings and limits: IBD patients showed reduced TCRbeta diversity (inverse Simpson) versus healthy co-twins. There was no support for any single strong signal or clonotype associated with IBD.

The CDR3 extends over 16 amino acids. The germline gives CDR1 LGHNA, CDR2 YNFKEQ. Added by template switching were UMIs that each held a 6-nucleotide sample barcode. Reprocessing the 5' RACE reads, TCRdb reports a single entry for every CDR3 protein and omits DNA. The repertoire shows about 160,000 distinct CDR3 sequences; the top ten hold 2.4%. Blood samples measuring less than 3 ml were taken per donor. This TCR came from a human donor with ulcerative colitis or Crohn's disease, or a healthy co-twin of an affected twin (not recorded which). The specimen was blood. This chain links TRBV4-2 with TRBJ2-2; the D call from TCRdb, TRBD1, cannot be confirmed without DNA. The CDR3 spells CASSQTGGWDTGELFF.